The rows below give T cell receptor beta chains drawn from one sample of a study of post-analysis software for immune sequencing data. TCRdb redid the calling of the PCR reads with MiXCR, one entry per CDR3 protein. The sample has 650,000 to 900,000 distinct CDR3 sequences, about 43% seen once. Sequencing was done on a sample of blood. These TCRs come from a girl between 5 and 17 years old with multiple sclerosis. Both conserved end residues are part of each CDR3. The D gene is left open where the match is weak. Only some rows state a clone size, as once, few, many or a class for expanded clones.

clone_size,v_call,j_call,d_call,cdr3_length,cdr3_aa,cdr3_nt
.,TRBV5-1,TRBJ1-2,.,15,CASSFASGTNNGYTF,TGCGCCAGCAGCTTTGCGTCAGGGACTAATAACGGCTACACCTTC
.,TRBV5-1,TRBJ2-3,TRBD1,14,CASRLGQGTDTQYF,TGCGCCAGCAGACTCGGACAGGGCACAGATACGCAGTATTTT
.,TRBV13,TRBJ2-5,.,15,CASSSQPRDTSEQYF,TGTGCCAGCAGTTCACAACCCCGGGACACTTCAGAGCAGTACTTC
.,TRBV30,TRBJ1-2,.,12,CAWSVGAYGYTF,TGTGCCTGGAGTGTCGGGGCCTATGGCTACACCTTC
.,TRBV27,TRBJ2-1,TRBD2,15,CASSPTSGTHNEQFF,TGTGCCAGCAGTCCCACTAGCGGTACACACAATGAGCAGTTCTTC
.,TRBV15,TRBJ2-1,TRBD2,17,CATSRDLPTSGLNEQFF,TGTGCCACCAGCAGAGATCTCCCGACTAGCGGCCTCAATGAGCAGTTCTTC
.,TRBV7-8,TRBJ1-4,.,15,CASSLIPGHQEKLFF,TGTGCCAGCAGCTTAATACCGGGACACCAAGAAAAACTGTTTTTT
.,TRBV9,TRBJ2-3,.,13,CASSEGGLDTQYF,TGTGCCAGCAGCGAGGGGGGTTTGGATACGCAGTATTTT
few,TRBV6-1,TRBJ1-2,.,14,CASSEADSSYGYTF,TGTGCCAGCAGTGAAGCGGACAGTTCCTATGGCTACACCTTC
.,TRBV10-3,TRBJ1-5,.,15,CAISESAGPHQPQHF,TGTGCCATCAGTGAGTCGGCGGGACCCCATCAGCCCCAGCATTTT
.,TRBV12-3/TRBV12-4,TRBJ2-7,.,13,CASSLHRRIEQYF,TGTGCCAGCAGTCTCCACAGGCGGATCGAGCAGTACTTC
.,TRBV20-1,TRBJ2-1,.,12,CSATLLIDEQFF,TGCAGTGCTACCCTATTAATTGATGAGCAGTTCTTC
few,TRBV7-2,TRBJ2-5,.,16,CASSSERGGGRETQYF,TGTGCCAGCAGCTCCGAAAGGGGGGGAGGTAGAGAGACCCAGTACTTC
.,TRBV20-1,TRBJ2-1,TRBD2,15,CSAKRLAGTYNEQFF,TGCAGTGCGAAGAGACTAGCGGGAACCTACAATGAGCAGTTCTTC
many,TRBV7-3,TRBJ2-3,TRBD2,16,CASSLGLAGGADTQYF,TGTGCCAGCAGCCTGGGACTAGCGGGAGGAGCAGATACGCAGTATTTT
few,TRBV21-1,TRBJ2-3,.,17,CASSKVVWRSSTDTQYF,TGTGCCAGCAGCAAAGTGGTATGGAGGTCTAGCACAGATACGCAGTATTTT
few,TRBV3-1,TRBJ2-5,TRBD2,16,CASSQAWTSGRETQYF,TGTGCCAGCAGCCAAGCCTGGACTAGCGGGAGAGAGACCCAGTACTTC
few,TRBV18,TRBJ2-7,.,15,CASSPSRDRHREQYF,TGTGCCAGCTCACCATCTCGGGACCGCCATCGGGAGCAGTACTTC
few,TRBV20-1,TRBJ2-7,.,15,CSARERGSYSYEQYF,TGCAGTGCTAGAGAAAGGGGCAGTTACTCCTACGAGCAGTACTTC
.,TRBV6-5,TRBJ1-2,.,13,CASSYAQGYGYTF,TGTGCCAGCAGTTACGCCCAGGGTTATGGCTACACCTTC
few,TRBV7-2,TRBJ2-7,.,14,CASSLERRTYEQYF,TGTGCCAGCAGCTTAGAACGGCGAACCTACGAGCAGTACTTC
.,TRBV6-5,TRBJ1-5,.,13,CASSYSLYQPQHF,TGTGCCAGCAGTTACTCCCTCTATCAGCCCCAGCATTTT
.,TRBV12-5,TRBJ2-4,TRBD2,14,CASVREAAKNIQYF,TGTGCTAGTGTGCGGGAGGCAGCCAAAAACATTCAGTACTTC
few,TRBV9,TRBJ2-3,.,13,CASSTAPADTQYF,TGTGCCAGCAGCACGGCCCCCGCAGATACGCAGTATTTT
.,TRBV20-1,TRBJ2-2,TRBD1,14,CSARSQGAVGELFF,TGCAGTGCTAGGAGTCAGGGGGCGGTCGGGGAGCTGTTTTTT
.,TRBV29-1,TRBJ2-5,.,13,CSVTLGLPGTQYF,TGCAGCGTTACGTTAGGGCTCCCGGGGACCCAGTACTTC
few,TRBV6-2/TRBV6-3,TRBJ2-7,.,12,CASSYNGYEQYF,TGTGCCAGCAGTTATAACGGGTACGAGCAGTACTTC